A selection of T cell receptor beta chains follows, all from one sample in a study of shared clonotypes between healthy human individuals. The method was immunoSEQ multiplex PCR; TCRdb's version includes in-frame clones alone and lacks a portion of them. The data show more than 550,000 clones, with 92% seen just once and about 24% held by the top ten. The sample was naive CD8+ T cells sorted from blood. These TCRs come from a man between 25 and 39 years old in good health. CDR3s include the opening cysteine and the closing phenylalanine or tryptophan.

>TRBV13
CASSALRESSGANVLTF
>TRBV9
CASSGTRSGANVLTF
>TRBV4-1
CASSHEENNEQFF
>TRBV29-1
CSVEWRHGYTF
>TRBV9
CASSVGTSGIYNEQFF
>TRBV28
CASSFPRDTQYF
>TRBV7-9
CASSVQETYEQYF
>TRBV7-2
CASSSRLAGQGGELFF
>TRBV29-1
CSAGTENTGELFF
>TRBV14
CASSPLRGGYGYTF
>TRBV6-5
CASSRGSGGYEQYF
>TRBV11-2
CASSLEASGKETQYF
>TRBV5-6
CASSGYSGNTIYF
>TRBV15
CATTSGETSSTDTQYF
>TRBV28
CASSLSGAPGSMPQHF
>TRBV7-9
CASSKGTGGAANYGYTF
>TRBV5-1
CASSLDNGHSGTGELFF
>TRBV2
CASSEGLKGSTEAFF
>TRBV5-1
CASSLGGVNEQFF
>TRBV6-5
CASSGSGPYNEQFF
>TRBV9
CASSVVNDADTQYF
>TRBV7-9
CASSLPGGIWSNEQFF
>TRBV7-9
CASSSLKGYEQYF
>TRBV5-4
CASSFRSDTQYF
>TRBV7-2
CASSPGGFTDTQYF
>TRBV11-1
CASSAAHEWNGNEQYF
>TRBV19
CASTKGGGGKNIQYF
>TRBV29-1
CSVEGTAGSSYNEQFF
>TRBV7-2
CASSLVGGSLQETQYF
>TRBV5-8
CASSFYEQYF
>TRBV5-8
CASSLGHRQSSYNSPLHF
>TRBV11-2
CASSLGPPGWEQYF
>TRBV2
CASSVGQGTLEQYF